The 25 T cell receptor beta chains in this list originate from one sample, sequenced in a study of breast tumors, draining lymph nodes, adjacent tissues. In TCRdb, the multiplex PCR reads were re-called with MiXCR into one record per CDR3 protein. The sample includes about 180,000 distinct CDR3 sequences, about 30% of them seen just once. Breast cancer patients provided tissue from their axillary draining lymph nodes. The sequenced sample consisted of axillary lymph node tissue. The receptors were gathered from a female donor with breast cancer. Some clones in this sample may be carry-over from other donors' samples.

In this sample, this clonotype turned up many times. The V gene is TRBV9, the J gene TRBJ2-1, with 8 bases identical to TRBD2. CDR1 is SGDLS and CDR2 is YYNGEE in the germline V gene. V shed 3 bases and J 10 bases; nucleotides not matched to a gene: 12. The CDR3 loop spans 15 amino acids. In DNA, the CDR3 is TGTGCCAGCAGCGAAACTAGCGGTAACCTGGGGGAGCAGTTCTTC. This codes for CASSETSGNLGEQFF. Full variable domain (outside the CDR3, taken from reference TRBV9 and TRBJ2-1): DSGVTQTPKHLITATGQRVTLRCSPRSGDLSVYWYQQSLDQGLQFLIQYYNGEERAKGNILERFSAQQFPDLHSELNLSSLELGDSALYFCASSETSGNLGEQFFGPGTRLTVL.

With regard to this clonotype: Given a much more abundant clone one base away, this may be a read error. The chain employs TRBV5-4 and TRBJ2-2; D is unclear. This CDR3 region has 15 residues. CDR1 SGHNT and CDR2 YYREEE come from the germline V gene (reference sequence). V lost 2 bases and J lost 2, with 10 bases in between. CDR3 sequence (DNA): TGTGCCAGCAGCTTTGCCGGATCTAACACCGGGGAGCTGTTTTTT. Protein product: CASSFAGSNTGELFF.

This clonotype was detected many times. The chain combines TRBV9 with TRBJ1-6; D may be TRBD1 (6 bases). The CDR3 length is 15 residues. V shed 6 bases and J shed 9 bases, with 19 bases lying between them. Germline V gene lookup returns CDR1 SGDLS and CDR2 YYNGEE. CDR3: CASTNRAEGGSPLHF. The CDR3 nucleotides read TGTGCCAGCACCAACCGCGCGGAAGGGGGTTCACCCCTCCACTTT.

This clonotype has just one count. The CDR3 here is CASSHFPHEQYF. The CDR3 region has the DNA TGTGCCAGCAGTCATTTTCCCCACGAGCAGTACTTC. The chain couples TRBV6-2 or TRBV6-3 to TRBJ1-2; D ambiguous. TRBJ2-7 matches the DNA end more closely, so the J call is doubtful. The CDR3 totals 12 residues. Germline-derived CDR1 and CDR2 are MNHEY and SVGEGT.

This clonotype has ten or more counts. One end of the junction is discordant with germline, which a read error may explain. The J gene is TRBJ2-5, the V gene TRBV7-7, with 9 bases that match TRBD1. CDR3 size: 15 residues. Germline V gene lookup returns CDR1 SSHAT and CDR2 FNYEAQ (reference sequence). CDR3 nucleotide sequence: TGTGCTAGCAGCTCGACAGGGGGGATCGGGGAGACCCAGTACTTC. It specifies CASSSTGGIGETQYF.

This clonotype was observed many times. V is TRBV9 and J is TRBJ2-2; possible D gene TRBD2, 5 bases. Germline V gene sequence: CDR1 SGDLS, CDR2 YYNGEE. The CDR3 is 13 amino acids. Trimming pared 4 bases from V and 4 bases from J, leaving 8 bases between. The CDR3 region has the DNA TGTGCCAGCAGCAGAGAGGGCACCGGGGAGCTGTTTTTT. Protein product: CASSREGTGELFF.

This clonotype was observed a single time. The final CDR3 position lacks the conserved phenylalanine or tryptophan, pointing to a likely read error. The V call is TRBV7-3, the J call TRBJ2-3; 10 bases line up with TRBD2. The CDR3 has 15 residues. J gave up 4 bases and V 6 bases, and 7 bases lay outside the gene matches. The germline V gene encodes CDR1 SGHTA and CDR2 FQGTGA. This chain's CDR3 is CASSIAGGSADTQYL. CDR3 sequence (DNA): TGTGCCAGCAGTATAGCGGGAGGTTCCGCAGATACGCAGTATCTT.

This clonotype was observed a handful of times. The CDR3 DNA follows: TGTGCCAGCAGCCCTCCAGCGGATACTTCTATAGAGACCCAGTACTTC. Residues: CASSPPADTSIETQYF. The chain links TRBV7-9 to TRBJ2-5, with D maybe TRBD2 (5 bases). The length of the CDR3 is 16 residues. V lost 5 bases and J 4 bases, leaving 20 bases between the germline ends. Germline CDR1 reads SEHNR; CDR2 reads FQNEAQ (reference sequence).

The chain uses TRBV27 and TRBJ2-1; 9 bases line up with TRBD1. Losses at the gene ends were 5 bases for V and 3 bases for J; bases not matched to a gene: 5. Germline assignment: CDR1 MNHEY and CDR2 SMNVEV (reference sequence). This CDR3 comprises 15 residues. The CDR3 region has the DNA TGTGCCAGCAGTGCGGGGACAGGGAACTACAATGAGCAGTTCTTC. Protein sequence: CASSAGTGNYNEQFF.

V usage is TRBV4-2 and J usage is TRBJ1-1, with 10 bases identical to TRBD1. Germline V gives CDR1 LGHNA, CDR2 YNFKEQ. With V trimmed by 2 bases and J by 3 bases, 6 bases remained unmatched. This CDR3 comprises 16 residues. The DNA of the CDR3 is TGTGCCAGCAGCCAACCGACAGGGGGCAAGTACACTGAAGCTTTCTTT. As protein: CASSQPTGGKYTEAFF.

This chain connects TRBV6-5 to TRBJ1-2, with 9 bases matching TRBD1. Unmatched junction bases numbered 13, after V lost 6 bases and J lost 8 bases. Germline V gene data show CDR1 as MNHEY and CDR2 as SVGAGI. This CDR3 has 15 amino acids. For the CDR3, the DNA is TGTGCCAGCAGACGTACCACAGGGGGCGCGGGCGGCTACACCTTC. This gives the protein CASRRTTGGAGGYTF.

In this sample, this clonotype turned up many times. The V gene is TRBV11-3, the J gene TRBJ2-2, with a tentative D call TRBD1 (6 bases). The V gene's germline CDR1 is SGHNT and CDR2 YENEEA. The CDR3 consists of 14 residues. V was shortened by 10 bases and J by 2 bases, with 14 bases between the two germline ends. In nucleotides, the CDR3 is TGTGCCACCTCCTGGGGGCGTAACACCGGGGAGCTGTTTTTT. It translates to CATSWGRNTGELFF.

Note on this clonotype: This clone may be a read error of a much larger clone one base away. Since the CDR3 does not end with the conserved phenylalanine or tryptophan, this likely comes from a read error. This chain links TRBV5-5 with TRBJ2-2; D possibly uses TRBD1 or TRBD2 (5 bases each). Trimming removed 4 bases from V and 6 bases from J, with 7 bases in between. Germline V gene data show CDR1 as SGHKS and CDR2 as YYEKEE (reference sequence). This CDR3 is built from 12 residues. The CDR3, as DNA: TGTGCCAGCAGCAGGGGAGCCGGGGAGCTGTTTGTT. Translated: CASSRGAGELFV.

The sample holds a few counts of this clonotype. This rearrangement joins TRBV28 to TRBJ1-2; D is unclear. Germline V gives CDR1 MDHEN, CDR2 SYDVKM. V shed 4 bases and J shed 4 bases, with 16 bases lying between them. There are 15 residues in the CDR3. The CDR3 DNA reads TGTGCCAGCAGTTCCCCCGGCACCTTGACCTATGGCTACACCTTC. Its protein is CASSSPGTLTYGYTF.

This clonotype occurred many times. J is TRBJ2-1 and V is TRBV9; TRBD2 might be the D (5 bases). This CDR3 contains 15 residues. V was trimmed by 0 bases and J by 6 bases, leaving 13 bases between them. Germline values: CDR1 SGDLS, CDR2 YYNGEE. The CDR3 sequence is CASSVEAGAGNEQFF. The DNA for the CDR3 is TGTGCCAGCAGCGTAGAGGCCGGCGCGGGCAATGAGCAGTTCTTC.

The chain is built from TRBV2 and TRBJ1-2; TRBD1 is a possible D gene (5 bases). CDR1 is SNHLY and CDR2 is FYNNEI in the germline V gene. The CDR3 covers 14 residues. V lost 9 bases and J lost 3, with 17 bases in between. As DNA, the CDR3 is TGTGCCAGTCAGGGTAGCGGGGTTGACTATGGCTACACCTTC. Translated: CASQGSGVDYGYTF.

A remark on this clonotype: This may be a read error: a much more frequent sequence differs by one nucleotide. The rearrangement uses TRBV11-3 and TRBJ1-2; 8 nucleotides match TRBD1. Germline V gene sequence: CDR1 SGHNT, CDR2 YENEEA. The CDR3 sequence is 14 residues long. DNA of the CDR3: TGTGTCAGCAGCTCCACCGGGACAGGTTATGGCTACACCTTC. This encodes CVSSSTGTGYGYTF.

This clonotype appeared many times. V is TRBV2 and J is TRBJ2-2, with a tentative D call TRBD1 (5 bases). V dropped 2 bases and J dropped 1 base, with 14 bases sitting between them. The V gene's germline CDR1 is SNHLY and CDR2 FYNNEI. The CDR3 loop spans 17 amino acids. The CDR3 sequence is CASSERQSKLNTGELFF. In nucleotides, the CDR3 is TGTGCCAGCAGTGAAAGACAGTCCAAATTGAACACCGGGGAGCTGTTTTTT.

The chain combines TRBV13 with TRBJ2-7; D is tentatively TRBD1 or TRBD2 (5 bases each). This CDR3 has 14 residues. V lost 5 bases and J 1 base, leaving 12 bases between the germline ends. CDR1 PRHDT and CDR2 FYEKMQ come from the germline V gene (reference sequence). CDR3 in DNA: TGTGCCAGCAGCATCCGGGACGGATCCTACGAGCAGTACTTC. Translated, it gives CASSIRDGSYEQYF.

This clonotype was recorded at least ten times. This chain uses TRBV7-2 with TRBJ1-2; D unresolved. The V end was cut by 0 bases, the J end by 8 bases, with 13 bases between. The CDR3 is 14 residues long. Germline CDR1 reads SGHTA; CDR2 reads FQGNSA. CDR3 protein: CASSLALGSQGYTF. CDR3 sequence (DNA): TGTGCCAGCAGCTTAGCGCTAGGGAGTCAGGGCTACACCTTC.

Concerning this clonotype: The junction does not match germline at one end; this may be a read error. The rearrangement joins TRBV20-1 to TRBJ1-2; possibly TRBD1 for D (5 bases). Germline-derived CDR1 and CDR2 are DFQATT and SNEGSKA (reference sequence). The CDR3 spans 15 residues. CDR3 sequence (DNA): TGCAGTGCTACTTTTCGGGCCGGGGCGACCTATGTCTACACCTTC. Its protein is CSATFRAGATYVYTF.

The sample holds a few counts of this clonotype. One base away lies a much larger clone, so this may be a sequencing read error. For the CDR3, the DNA is TGTGCCAGCAGTCGGAGGTACGAGCCGTACTTC. Translation gives CASSRRYEPYF. The V and J genes are TRBV11-3 and TRBJ2-7, with D possibly matching TRBD2 (5 bases). This CDR3 comprises 11 residues. Germline CDR1 and CDR2: SGHNT and YENEEA.

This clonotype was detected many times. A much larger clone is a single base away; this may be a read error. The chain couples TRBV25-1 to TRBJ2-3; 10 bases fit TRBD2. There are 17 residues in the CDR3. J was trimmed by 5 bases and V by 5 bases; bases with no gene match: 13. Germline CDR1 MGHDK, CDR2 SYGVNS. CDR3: CASSWPRTSGFGDTQYF. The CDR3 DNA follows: TGTGCCAGCAGTTGGCCCCGGACTAGCGGCTTTGGAGATACGCAGTATTTT. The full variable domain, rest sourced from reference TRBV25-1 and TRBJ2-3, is EADIYQTPRYLVIGTGKKITLECSQTMGHDKMYWYQQDPGMELHLIHYSYGVNSTEKGDLSSESTVSRIRTEHFPLTLESARPSHTSQYLCASSWPRTSGFGDTQYFGPGTRLTVL.

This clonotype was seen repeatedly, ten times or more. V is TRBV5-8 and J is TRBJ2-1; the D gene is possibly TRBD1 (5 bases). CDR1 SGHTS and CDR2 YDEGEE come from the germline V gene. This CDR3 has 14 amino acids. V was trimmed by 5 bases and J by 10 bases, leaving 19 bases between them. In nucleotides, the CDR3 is TGTGCCAGCAGTAGAAAGCAAGGGGATTTAGAGCAGTTCTTC. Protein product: CASSRKQGDLEQFF.

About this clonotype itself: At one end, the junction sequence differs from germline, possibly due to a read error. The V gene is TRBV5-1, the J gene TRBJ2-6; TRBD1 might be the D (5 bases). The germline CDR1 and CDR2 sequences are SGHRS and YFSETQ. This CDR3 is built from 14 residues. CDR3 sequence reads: CARSSRQGANVLTF. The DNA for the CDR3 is TGCGCCAGGAGCTCCAGACAGGGGGCCAACGTCCTGACTTTC. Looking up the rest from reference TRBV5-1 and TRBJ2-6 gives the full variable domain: KAGVTQTPRYLIKTRGQQVTLSCSPISGHRSVSWYQQTPGQGLQFLFEYFSETQRNKGNFPGRFSGRQFSNSRSEMNVSTLELGDSALYLCARSSRQGANVLTFGAGSRLTVL.